This T cell receptor beta chain was profiled in a study of blood T cell repertoires in COVID-19. Method: immunoSEQ multiplex PCR; TCRdb's copy keeps in-frame clones and lacks some. The sample records more than 300,000 clones, around four fifths being singletons. Study members were between about 18 and 100 years old and lived in approximately 25 US regions. Donors in Cohort 3 counted as recovered after two negative PCRs, clearance, or symptom resolution. Sequencing was done on a sample of PBMCs or T cells enriched from blood (not recorded which). This sequence originates from a woman aged 45-59 years who had recovered from COVID-19.

As DNA, the CDR3 is TGCAGCGTTCGAAAAGGGACAGGAAACACCGGGGAGCTGTTTTTT. Translating it yields CSVRKGTGNTGELFF. The V and J genes are TRBV29-1 and TRBJ2-2; 8 bases align to TRBD1. The CDR3 contains 15 residues. Losses at the gene ends were 5 bases for V and 2 bases for J; bases not matched to a gene: 7. In germline, CDR1 is SQVTM, CDR2 ANQGSEA.